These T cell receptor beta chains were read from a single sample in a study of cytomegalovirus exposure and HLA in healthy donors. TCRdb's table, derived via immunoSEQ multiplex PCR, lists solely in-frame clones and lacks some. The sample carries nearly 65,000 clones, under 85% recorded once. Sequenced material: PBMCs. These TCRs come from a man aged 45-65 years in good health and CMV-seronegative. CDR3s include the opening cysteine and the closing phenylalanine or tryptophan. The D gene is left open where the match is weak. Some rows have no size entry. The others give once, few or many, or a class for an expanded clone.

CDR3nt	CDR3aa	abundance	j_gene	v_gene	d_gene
TGTGCCGCGCGACTAGCGGGGCCAACAGATACGCAGTATTTT	CAARLAGPTDTQYF	-	TRBJ2-3	TRBV6-6	TRBD2
TGCGCCAGCAGTCGCCGGTCCCCCACAGATACGCAGTATTTT	CASSRRSPTDTQYF	-	TRBJ2-3	TRBV10-1	-
TGTGCCAGCAGTGGGGGACTAGCATCTCCCGGGTACTTC	CASSGGLASPGYF	-	TRBJ2-7	TRBV2	TRBD2
TGTGCCAGCAGCCCTGGGGGCGGAGTAAGCTCCTACGAGCAGTACTTC	CASSPGGGVSSYEQYF	-	TRBJ2-7	TRBV5-6	-
TGTGCCAGCAGCTTGCCAGGGCTTCCCAACACTGAAGCTTTCTTT	CASSLPGLPNTEAFF	-	TRBJ1-1	TRBV11-2	-
TGTGCCAGTAGTCCTGGACAGCTGAAGTTTAATCAGCCCCAGCATTTT	CASSPGQLKFNQPQHF	once	TRBJ1-5	TRBV19	-
TGTGCCAGCAGCTCGACTAGCGGGGGTACGGTCACCGGGGAGCTGTTTTTT	CASSSTSGGTVTGELFF	-	TRBJ2-2	TRBV7-9	TRBD2
TGTGCCAGCAGCTCCGGGACAGGGAGGACTGAAGCTTTCTTT	CASSSGTGRTEAFF	-	TRBJ1-1	TRBV11-3	TRBD1
TGCGCCAGCAGGTTTGGGACAGCTGATAATTCACCCCTCCACTTT	CASRFGTADNSPLHF	few	TRBJ1-6	TRBV5-1	TRBD1
TGTGCCAGCAGCTTGACCCTGGTGAAGGGAGACCTCCCCGGCTACACCTTC	CASSLTLVKGDLPGYTF	-	TRBJ1-2	TRBV5-4	-
TGTGCCACCCCGGGGTTTACCACTGAAGCTTTCTTT	CATPGFTTEAFF	-	TRBJ1-1	TRBV2	-
TGCGCCAGCAGTCAATCCGGGGAAATCTATAATTCACCCCTCCACTTT	CASSQSGEIYNSPLHF	once	TRBJ1-6	TRBV23-1	-
TGTGCCAGCAAGGACAGGGCTAATCAGCCCCAGCATTTT	CASKDRANQPQHF	-	TRBJ1-5	TRBV6-5	TRBD1
TGTGCCAGTAGTCCCCAGCCCGGGACAGGGCTTTACAATGAGCAGTTCTTC	CASSPQPGTGLYNEQFF	-	TRBJ2-1	TRBV19	TRBD1
TGTGCCAGTACAACGGGGTACAATGAGCAGTTCTTC	CASTTGYNEQFF	-	TRBJ2-1	TRBV19	-
TGTGCCAGCAGTCCCAACAGGTCTCCCTACGAGCAGTACTTC	CASSPNRSPYEQYF	-	TRBJ2-7	TRBV2	-
TGTGCCAGCAGTTGGTACAGGGAAAACACCGGGGAGCTGTTTTTT	CASSWYRENTGELFF	-	TRBJ2-2	TRBV2	-
TGTGCCAGCAGCGAGGGAGGGGCTCAAGTGGAGACCCAGTACTTC	CASSEGGAQVETQYF	-	TRBJ2-5	TRBV7-3	TRBD2